Each of the 4 T cell receptor beta chains below was sequenced from the same sample in a study of shared clonotypes between healthy human individuals. This table comes from immunoSEQ multiplex PCR, and its TCRdb copy is limited to in-frame clones, with some not included. The sample consists of 2 million to 2.5 million clones, roughly 95% of them appearing once. Sequenced: naive CD4+ T cells sorted from blood. Specified subset: CD45RA+ positively selected. These TCRs come from a man younger than 30 in good health.

The chain recombines TRBV18 with TRBJ2-1; D unclear. The germline V gene has CDR1 KGHSH and CDR2 LQKENI. Trimming took off 4 bases at V and 6 bases at J, with 7 bases between the two ends. This CDR3 region has 12 residues. CDR3 loop: CASSQMGNEQFF. In DNA form, the CDR3 reads TGTGCCAGCTCACAGATGGGCAATGAGCAGTTCTTC. Based on the CDR3 plus reference TRBV18 and TRBJ2-1, the full variable domain is NAGVMQNPRHLVRRRGQEARLRCSPMKGHSHVYWYRQLPEEGLKFMVYLQKENIIDESGMPKERFSAEFPKEGPSILRIQQVVRGDSAAYFCASSQMGNEQFFGPGTRLTVL.

This sequence joins TRBV5-1 and TRBJ2-6; D not certain. The CDR3 covers 15 residues. Between the trimmed V and J ends, which lost 2 bases and 2 bases, there was a span of 8 bases. CDR1 is SGHRS, CDR2 YFSETQ, per germline. The CDR3 nucleotides read TGCGCCAGCAGCTTCCTTCCAACTGGGGCCAACGTCCTGACTTTC. It is translated as CASSFLPTGANVLTF.

V usage is TRBV6-6 and J usage is TRBJ1-2; the D is unclear. CDR1 MNHNY and CDR2 SVGAGI come from the germline V gene (reference sequence). V was trimmed by 5 bases and J by 0 bases, leaving 13 bases between them. The CDR3 is 15 amino acids. DNA for the CDR3: TGTGCCAGCAGTCCCGGGGTACCAGCTAACTATGGCTACACCTTC. This translates into CASSPGVPANYGYTF.

CDR3 sequence: CASSLQSEQFF. The CDR3 DNA reads as TGTGCCAGCAGCTTGCAGAGTGAGCAGTTCTTC. The V and J genes are TRBV5-6 and TRBJ2-1; D gene uncertain. This CDR3 is 11 amino acids long. Trimming took off 1 base at V and 9 bases at J, with 5 bases between the two ends. CDR1 is SGHDT, CDR2 YYEEEE, per germline.